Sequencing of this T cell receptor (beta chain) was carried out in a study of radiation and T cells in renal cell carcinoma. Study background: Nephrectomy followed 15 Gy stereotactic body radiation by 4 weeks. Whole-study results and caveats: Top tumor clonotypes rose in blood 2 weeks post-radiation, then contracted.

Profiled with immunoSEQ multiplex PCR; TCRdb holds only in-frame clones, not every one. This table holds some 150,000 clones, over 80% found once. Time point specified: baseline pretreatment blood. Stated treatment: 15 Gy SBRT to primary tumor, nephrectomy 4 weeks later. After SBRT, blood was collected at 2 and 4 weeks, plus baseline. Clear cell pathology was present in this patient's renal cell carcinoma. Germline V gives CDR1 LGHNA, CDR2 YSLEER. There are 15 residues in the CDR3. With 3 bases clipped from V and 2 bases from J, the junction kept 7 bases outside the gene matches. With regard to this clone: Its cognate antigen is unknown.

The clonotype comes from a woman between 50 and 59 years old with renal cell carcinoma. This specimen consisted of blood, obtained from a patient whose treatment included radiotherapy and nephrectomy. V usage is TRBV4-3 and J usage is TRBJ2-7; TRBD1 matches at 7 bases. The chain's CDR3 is CASSQDRTETYEQYF. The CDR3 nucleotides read TGCGCCAGCAGCCAGGACAGGACCGAAACCTACGAGCAGTACTTC.